This is a list of T cell receptor beta chains from one sample in a study of blood T cell repertoires in COVID-19. Sequencing was performed with immunoSEQ multiplex PCR; in TCRdb, only in-frame clones are kept and a portion is missing. The sample has 70,000 to 85,000 clones, roughly 87% seen once. The source material was peripheral blood. All receptors derive from a man aged 80 or over with acute or convalescent COVID-19. Both conserved end residues are trimmed from each CDR3. Fields, in order: V gene, J gene, CDR3 protein.

>TRBV30|TRBJ2-3
ASTQQGDTQY
>TRBV3-1/TRBV3-2|TRBJ2-5
ASSRSGGGSETQY
>TRBV19|TRBJ2-2
ASKPNTGELF
>TRBV11-2|TRBJ1-3
ASSLGVTGSGNTIY
>TRBV5-1|TRBJ2-5
ASSLQVTYQETQY
>TRBV5-1|TRBJ2-7
ASRNGGAALHEQY
>TRBV23-1|TRBJ1-2
ASSQSPSGDGYT
>TRBV29-1|TRBJ2-3
SVATGQGDTQY
>TRBV10-3|TRBJ2-1
AITGQGGKGEQF
>TRBV9|TRBJ2-1
ASSEGTGEVPFPYNEQF
>TRBV19|TRBJ2-7
ASSISGGNSYEQY